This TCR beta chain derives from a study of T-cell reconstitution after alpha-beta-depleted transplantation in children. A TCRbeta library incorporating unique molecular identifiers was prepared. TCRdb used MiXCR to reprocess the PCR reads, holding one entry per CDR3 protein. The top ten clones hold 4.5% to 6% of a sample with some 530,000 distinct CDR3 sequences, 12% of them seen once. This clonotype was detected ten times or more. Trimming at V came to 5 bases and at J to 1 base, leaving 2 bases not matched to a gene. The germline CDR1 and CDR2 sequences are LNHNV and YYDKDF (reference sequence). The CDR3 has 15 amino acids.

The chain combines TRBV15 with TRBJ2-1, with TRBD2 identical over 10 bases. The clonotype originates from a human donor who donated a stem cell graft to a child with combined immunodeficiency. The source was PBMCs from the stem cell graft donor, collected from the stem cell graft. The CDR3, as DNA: TGTGCCACCAGCCTAGCGGGAGAGTCCTACAATGAGCAGTTCTTC. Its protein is CATSLAGESYNEQFF.